The 22 T cell receptor beta chains below come from one sample, sequenced in a study of Ad26.COV2.S vaccination and SARS-CoV-2 variants. Documented treatment: approximately 18 received Ad26.COV2.S at low or high dose, single or two shots; 5 received placebo; per-sample allocation not given. Sampling was done on day 63 after the first vaccine or placebo injection. Profiling relied on immunoSEQ multiplex PCR, and the TCRdb table lists in-frame clones only, not all of them. The sample yields about 460,000 clones, about nine tenths seen once. The sequencing used peripheral blood, collected in a trial of Ad26.COV2.S vaccine versus placebo. Receptor source: a person aged 18-60 years who received the Ad26.COV2.S COVID-19 vaccine or a placebo.

The rearrangement links TRBV11-2 to TRBJ2-5; 8 bases map to TRBD2. The length of the CDR3 is 17 residues. V gave up 1 base and J gave up 5 bases; unmatched junction bases: 12. CDR1 SGHAT and CDR2 FQNNGV come from the germline V gene. CDR3 sequence (DNA): TGTGCCAGCAGCTTAGGATCAGTCGGTAGCGGGAAGGAGACCCAGTACTTC. This sequence encodes CASSLGSVGSGKETQYF. Filled out from reference TRBV11-2 and TRBJ2-5, the complete variable domain reads EAGVAQSPRYKIIEKRQSVAFWCNPISGHATLYWYQQILGQGPKLLIQFQNNGVVDDSQLPKDRFSAERLKGVDSTLKIQPAKLEDSAVYLCASSLGSVGSGKETQYFGPGTRLLVL.

The V gene is TRBV6-5, the J gene TRBJ1-1; no clear D. This CDR3 has 14 residues. The ends were cut back, 0 bases at V and 7 bases at J, with 12 bases in the middle. CDR1 MNHEY and CDR2 SVGAGI come from the germline V gene. DNA of the CDR3: TGTGCCAGCAGTTACTCTCTAATGACGGTTGAAGCTTTCTTT. Its translation is CASSYSLMTVEAFF.

This sequence joins TRBV11-2 and TRBJ2-4; TRBD2 might be the D (6 bases). Germline-derived CDR1 and CDR2 are SGHAT and FQNNGV. CDR3 length: 12 residues. V was cut by 6 bases and J by 12 bases, with 15 bases left in between. The CDR3 DNA reads as TGTGCCAGCAGAGCCCAGGGAGGCGATCAGTACTTC. This codes for CASRAQGGDQYF.

The chain carries TRBV6-6 and TRBJ2-3; D ambiguous. The ends were cut back, 4 bases at V and 2 bases at J, with 7 bases in the middle. This CDR3 contains 13 residues. Germline V gives CDR1 MNHNY, CDR2 SVGAGI (reference sequence). The CDR3 loop reads CASSSRHTDTQYF. Written as DNA, the CDR3 is TGTGCCAGCAGTTCCCGTCACACAGATACGCAGTATTTT.

The chain employs TRBV28 and TRBJ2-5, with D possibly TRBD1 on 5 matching bases. Germline V CDR1 and CDR2: MDHEN, SYDVKM. V was shortened by 10 bases and J by 5 bases, with 23 bases between the two germline ends. The CDR3 spans 15 residues. The CDR3 is CATNPFRARAETQYF. The CDR3 DNA is TGTGCCACCAATCCTTTTAGGGCCAGGGCTGAGACCCAGTACTTC.

V gene TRBV28 combines with J gene TRBJ1-6; no clear D gene. The CDR3 totals 11 residues. V lost 2 bases, J lost 15 bases, and 8 bases lay in between. Germline assignment: CDR1 MDHEN and CDR2 SYDVKM. For the CDR3, the DNA is TGTGCCAGCAGTTTACGGCGTTTCCTCCACTTT. Protein: CASSLRRFLHF.

This chain links TRBV7-2 with TRBJ2-7; 7 bases fit TRBD2. Germline lookup yields CDR1 SGHTA and CDR2 FQGNSA. Trimming cost V 3 bases and J 9 bases; bases outside gene matches: 20. The CDR3 extends over 17 amino acids. CDR3 in DNA: TGTGCCAGCAGCTTTCTAGCGGAAGTCACCCTCGGATCGGTGCAGTACTTC. It specifies CASSFLAEVTLGSVQYF.

The V call is TRBV5-6, the J call TRBJ2-5, with 7 bases that match TRBD1. J lost 2 bases, V lost 4 bases, and 8 bases had no gene match. The CDR3 has 15 residues. From germline, CDR1 is SGHDT and CDR2 YYEEEE. CDR3: CASSVGQEIQETQYF. The CDR3 nucleotides are TGTGCCAGCAGCGTCGGACAGGAGATACAAGAGACCCAGTACTTC.

The V and J genes are TRBV15 and TRBJ2-7, with D perhaps matching TRBD2 (6 bases). V was shortened by 0 bases and J by 0 bases, with 12 bases between the two germline ends. Per the germline V gene, CDR1 is LNHNV and CDR2 is YYDKDF (reference sequence). The CDR3 is made up of 16 amino acids. The CDR3, as DNA: TGTGCCACCAGCAGAGATCGTAGCGGAATCTCCTACGAGCAGTACTTC. Translating gives CATSRDRSGISYEQYF. Full variable domain (outside the CDR3, taken from reference TRBV15 and TRBJ2-7): DAMVIQNPRYQVTQFGKPVTLSCSQTLNHNVMYWYQQKSSQAPKLLFHYYDKDFNNEADTPDNFQSRRPNTSFCFLDIRSPGLGDTAMYLCATSRDRSGISYEQYFGPGTRLTVT.

V usage is TRBV28 and J usage is TRBJ1-2, with D uncertain. CDR1 and CDR2 from the germline V gene are MDHEN and SYDVKM. The CDR3 has 14 residues. Trimming pared 6 bases from V and 2 bases from J, leaving 13 bases between. CDR3 region: CASSHPAGNYGYTF. CDR3 nucleotides: TGTGCCAGCAGCCACCCGGCGGGGAACTATGGCTACACCTTC.

This clone appeared once. V and J are TRBV6-5 and TRBJ1-6; D call uncertain. Looked up from germline, CDR1 is MNHEY and CDR2 is SVGAGI. V was trimmed by 6 bases and J by 9 bases, leaving 15 bases between them. CDR3 length: 14 residues. CDR3 in DNA: TGTGCCAGCAGCCACCGGACGAACGGTTCACCCCTCCACTTT. Its protein is CASSHRTNGSPLHF.

The rearrangement links TRBV28 to TRBJ2-7; D is unclear. The germline CDR1 and CDR2 sequences are MDHEN and SYDVKM. The V end was cut by 7 bases, the J end by 4 bases, with 14 bases between. CDR3 length: 13 residues. CDR3 in DNA: TGTGCCAGCACTCCGGGTAGATCTTACGAGCAGTACTTC. Translating gives CASTPGRSYEQYF.

The table lists this clone with a few counts. This rearrangement joins TRBV7-6 to TRBJ2-7, with 10 bases that match TRBD2. Trimming cost V 5 bases and J 7 bases; bases outside gene matches: 8. The CDR3 extends over 14 amino acids. CDR1 SGHVS and CDR2 FNYEAQ come from the germline V gene. This CDR3 is CASSPLAGVWEQYF. In nucleotides, the CDR3 is TGTGCCAGCAGCCCCCTAGCGGGAGTTTGGGAGCAGTACTTC.

This chain uses TRBV11-2 with TRBJ2-5, with a weak D call TRBD2 (6 bases). This CDR3 comprises 14 residues. Germline CDR1 SGHAT, CDR2 FQNNGV. V lost 4 bases to trimming and J lost 5 bases, with 14 bases between them. Here the CDR3 reads CASSSLAFGETQYF. Here the CDR3 DNA reads TGTGCCAGCAGCTCCCTAGCGTTCGGTGAGACCCAGTACTTC.

This sequence joins TRBV4-2 and TRBJ2-7; 11 bases align to TRBD2. Germline CDR1 reads LGHNA; CDR2 reads YNFKEQ. CDR3 length: 16 residues. J lost 3 bases, V lost 3 bases, and 7 bases had no gene match. The CDR3 loop reads CASSHRTGTSGYEQYF. The CDR3 DNA reads as TGTGCCAGCAGCCATCGTACCGGGACTAGCGGCTACGAGCAGTACTTC.

V usage is TRBV7-3 and J usage is TRBJ2-7; D unresolved. This CDR3 contains 13 residues. From germline, CDR1 is SGHTA and CDR2 FQGTGA. V was cut by 0 bases and J by 4 bases, with 7 bases left in between. The CDR3 is CASSLTFGYEQYF. In DNA form, the CDR3 reads TGTGCCAGCAGCTTAACGTTCGGTTACGAGCAGTACTTC.

The chain carries TRBV4-1 and TRBJ2-7; the match to TRBD1 covers 8 bases. Trimming cost V 5 bases and J 3 bases; bases outside gene matches: 15. The CDR3 has 17 amino acids. Germline V gives CDR1 MGHRA, CDR2 YSYEKL. In nucleotides, the CDR3 is TGCGCCAGCAGCAGCTTTCCCAGGACAGGGAAAGACTACGAGCAGTACTTC. It translates to CASSSFPRTGKDYEQYF.

This rearrangement joins TRBV11-2 to TRBJ1-2, with a tentative D call TRBD1 (5 bases). CDR1 is SGHAT and CDR2 is FQNNGV in the germline V gene. CDR3 length: 12 residues. Trimming removed 11 bases at V and 8 bases at J, with 18 bases between. In DNA form, the CDR3 reads TGTGCCTCCGCTCGGGGGTCAGAGGGCTACACCTTC. Translated, it gives CASARGSEGYTF.

The rearrangement links TRBV19 to TRBJ2-7; TRBD2 agrees at 8 bases. Germline assignment: CDR1 LNHDA and CDR2 SQIVND (reference sequence). CDR3 length: 19 amino acids. With V trimmed by 3 bases and J by 3 bases, 19 bases remained unmatched. CDR3 DNA sequence: TGTGCCAGTAGTATTAACAGCGGGAGTTTGTATCTTCCCCTCTACGAGCAGTACTTC. It yields the protein CASSINSGSLYLPLYEQYF.

The chain employs TRBV6-5 and TRBJ1-5; D is unresolved. The CDR3 consists of 12 residues. Germline V gene sequence: CDR1 MNHEY, CDR2 SVGAGI. CDR3 protein: CATFGGNQPQHF. The CDR3 nucleotides are TGTGCTACCTTTGGCGGCAATCAGCCCCAGCATTTT.

The J gene is TRBJ1-1, the V gene TRBV27; D ambiguous. Germline V CDR1 and CDR2: MNHEY, SMNVEV (reference sequence). The CDR3 is 11 residues long. V lost 3 bases and J 7 bases, leaving 6 bases between the germline ends. The DNA for the CDR3 is TGTGCCAGCAGTTTGGCCGGTGAAGCTTTCTTT. It encodes CASSLAGEAFF.

The chain carries TRBV20-1 and TRBJ1-5; 10 bases line up with TRBD1. With 3 bases clipped from V and 4 bases from J, the junction kept 3 bases outside the gene matches. The CDR3 is 14 amino acids. CDR1 is DFQATT, CDR2 SNEGSKA, per germline (reference sequence). In DNA, the CDR3 is TGCAGTGCTAGTTGGGGACAGGGGAATCAGCCCCAGCATTTT. Protein: CSASWGQGNQPQHF.